The rows below give T cell receptor beta chains drawn from one sample of a study of CD8 T cells in ankylosing spondylitis. TCRdb called the 5' RACE reads again in MiXCR, with one record for every CDR3 protein. The sample has fewer than 200,000 distinct CDR3 sequences, roughly 20% seen once. Sequenced: blood, either unsorted or a sorted T cell fraction (not recorded which). Receptors were obtained from a male donor under 35 with ankylosing spondylitis or in good health (not recorded which). CDR3s include the opening cysteine and the closing phenylalanine or tryptophan. A D gene is named only where the DNA matches it firmly. Part of the rows lack a size; the others show once, few, many or a class for expanded clones.

TRBJ2-1 | TRBD2 | TRBV12-3/TRBV12-4 | many | CASSSELAGGGLEQFF | TGTGCCAGCAGCTCGGAACTAGCGGGAGGAGGACTTGAGCAGTTCTTC
TRBJ2-3 | TRBD2 | TRBV15 | many | CATSRAMTSGSTDTQYF | TGTGCCACCAGCAGAGCCATGACTAGCGGAAGCACAGATACGCAGTATTTT
TRBJ2-1 | TRBD2 | TRBV24-1 | many | CATSDRTSGRINEQFF | TGTGCCACCAGTGATCGGACTAGCGGGAGAATCAATGAGCAGTTCTTC
TRBJ2-3 | NA | TRBV20-1 | NA | CSVRGVSTDTQYF | TGCAGTGTCAGGGGAGTTAGCACAGATACGCAGTATTTT
TRBJ2-5 | TRBD1 | TRBV5-1 | many | CASSLESQTGLTQYF | TGCGCCAGCAGCTTGGAGTCCCAGACAGGGTTGACCCAGTACTTC
TRBJ2-1 | NA | TRBV6-9 | many | CASIALEQFF | TGTGCCAGCATTGCCTTGGAGCAGTTCTTC
TRBJ2-7 | NA | TRBV7-2 | many | CASSYDRGSYEQYF | TGTGCCAGCAGCTACGACCGGGGGTCCTACGAGCAGTACTTC
TRBJ2-2 | NA | TRBV20-1 | many | CSARDPYTGELFF | TGCAGTGCTAGAGATCCTTACACCGGGGAGCTGTTTTTT
TRBJ2-7 | TRBD1 | TRBV28 | many | CASLGQVSYEQYF | TGTGCCAGCCTTGGACAGGTTTCCTACGAGCAGTACTTC
TRBJ2-3 | NA | TRBV20-1 | many | CSASPGRRRPADTQYF | TGCAGTGCTAGTCCGGGACGCAGAAGACCGGCAGATACGCAGTATTTT
TRBJ1-1 | NA | TRBV20-1 | few | CSATDKSGTEAFF | TGCAGTGCTACGGACAAGTCGGGCACTGAAGCTTTCTTT